What follows are 16 T cell receptor beta chains derived from one specimen sequenced in a study of blood T cells in healthy people across ages. For the second PCR, which ran for roughly 6 to 11 cycles, a sample-barcoded 5' primer and a J-beta primer mix were used. MiXCR was run by TCRdb on the 5' RACE reads, yielding one entry per CDR3 protein. The sample shows about 1,500,000 distinct CDR3 sequences, about 28% of them seen only once. The sample comprised blood. The receptor set was obtained from a woman in her twenties or thirties in good health.

In its sample, this clonotype was seen many times. The chain combines TRBV9 with TRBJ2-7; D unresolved. The CDR3 loop spans 13 amino acids. Trimming removed 2 bases from V and 1 base from J, with 7 bases in between. In germline, CDR1 is SGDLS, CDR2 YYNGEE. CDR3 in amino acids: CASSVGISYEQYF. The CDR3 DNA reads as TGTGCCAGCAGCGTGGGCATTTCCTACGAGCAGTACTTC.

V is TRBV2 and J is TRBJ1-1, with a possible D match to TRBD1 (6 bases). Trimming cost V 8 bases and J 5 bases, with 18 bases left between them. This CDR3 has 14 residues. CDR1 is SNHLY and CDR2 is FYNNEI in the germline V gene. The CDR3 protein is CASVLEWGRTEAFF. The CDR3 nucleotides are TGTGCCAGCGTTCTCGAGTGGGGGCGGACTGAAGCTTTCTTT.

This clonotype came up a few times. This rearrangement joins TRBV18 to TRBJ2-7; D could derive from TRBD1 or TRBD2 (5 bases each). This CDR3 is 17 amino acids long. The germline V and J ends were trimmed by 0 bases and 0 bases, with 15 bases remaining between them. CDR1 is KGHSH, CDR2 LQKENI, per germline. CDR3: CASSPPSGGPLSYEQYF. The DNA of the CDR3 is TGTGCCAGCTCACCACCGAGTGGGGGACCTCTCTCCTACGAGCAGTACTTC.

This clonotype was counted a few times. J is TRBJ2-5 and V is TRBV12-3 or TRBV12-4; D not certain. The CDR3 sequence is 14 residues long. Trimming left V 3 bases short and J 3 bases short, with 11 bases between. This chain's CDR3 is CASSFRVNEETQYF. DNA for the CDR3: TGTGCCAGCAGTTTTCGTGTGAATGAAGAGACCCAGTACTTC.

This chain joins TRBV15 and TRBJ2-3; D unresolved. Deletions cut 2 bases from V and 5 bases from J, with 8 bases between. The germline V gene has CDR1 LNHNV and CDR2 YYDKDF (reference sequence). The CDR3 runs 13 residues. CDR3 nucleotide sequence: TGTGCCACCAGCAGATCCCTGATAGATACGCAGTATTTT. Translating gives CATSRSLIDTQYF.

V usage is TRBV6-6 and J usage is TRBJ1-3; the D is unclear. V lost 8 bases, J lost 1 base, and 12 bases lay in between. Per the germline V gene, CDR1 is MNHNY and CDR2 is SVGAGI (reference sequence). The CDR3 consists of 14 residues. The CDR3 bases are TGTGCCAGCTCTGGGGAAATATCTGGAAACACCATATATTTT. Its translation is CASSGEISGNTIYF.

This clonotype was observed a few times. The chain links TRBV12-3 or TRBV12-4 to TRBJ2-7; D is unclear. V lost 3 bases to trimming and J lost 7 bases, with 10 bases between them. The CDR3 loop spans 12 amino acids. The CDR3 is CASSFRFEEQYF. CDR3 bases: TGTGCCAGCAGTTTCCGGTTCGAGGAGCAGTACTTC.

This clonotype was seen only a few times. The chain has TRBV6-5 and TRBJ1-6; D gene unclear. The V end was cut by 5 bases, the J end by 7 bases, with 12 bases between. The CDR3 contains 14 residues. CDR1 is MNHEY and CDR2 is SVGAGI in the germline V gene. CDR3 residues: CASSRSPLNSPLHF. CDR3 DNA sequence: TGTGCCAGCAGTCGCTCTCCGTTGAATTCACCCCTCCACTTT.

Many counts were recorded for this clonotype. The rearrangement joins TRBV25-1 to TRBJ2-1; D is unclear. With 8 bases removed from V and 0 bases from J, the gap between germline ends came to 11 bases. The V gene's germline CDR1 is MGHDK and CDR2 SYGVNS. CDR3 size: 14 residues. CDR3 sequence: CASSHTDSYNEQFF. The CDR3 DNA sequence: TGTGCCAGCTCCCACACCGACTCCTACAATGAGCAGTTCTTC.

This clonotype is a singleton in its sample. The genes are TRBV9 and TRBJ2-1; weak D call: TRBD1 (6 bases). This CDR3 is built from 16 residues. V dropped 4 bases and J dropped 4 bases, with 18 bases sitting between them. Germline CDR1 SGDLS, CDR2 YYNGEE. CDR3: CASSPISGQIYNEQFF. In DNA, the CDR3 is TGTGCCAGCAGCCCGATCTCCGGACAGATATACAATGAGCAGTTCTTC.

The chain combines TRBV5-1 with TRBJ2-5, with a tentative D call TRBD2 (6 bases). The CDR3 is 15 amino acids. V was pared by 4 bases and J by 5 bases, with 18 bases between. The germline V gene encodes CDR1 SGHRS and CDR2 YFSETQ. DNA of the CDR3: TGCGCCAGCAGCGCCTGGGACTTGTCCCAGGAGACCCAGTACTTC. Translation: CASSAWDLSQETQYF.

This clonotype was recorded at least ten times. The gene calls are TRBV7-2 and TRBJ2-3; D gene uncertain. Judging by the DNA end, TRBJ2-5 fits better; the J call may be wrong. The CDR3 has 12 residues. The germline CDR1 and CDR2 sequences are SGHTA and FQGNSA. CDR3 amino acids: CASSLVAGTQYF. The CDR3 DNA reads TGTGCCAGCAGCCTCGTGGCAGGGACCCAGTACTTC.

This clonotype appeared a few times. V usage is TRBV20-1 and J usage is TRBJ1-2, with 10 bases lining up with TRBD1. Germline V gene data show CDR1 as DFQATT and CDR2 as SNEGSKA (reference sequence). CDR3 length: 14 amino acids. Trimming took 3 bases from V and 5 from J; bases not matched to a gene: 6. In DNA, the CDR3 is TGCAGTGCTAGGGACGGGACAGGGGAATATGGCTACACCTTC. It codes for CSARDGTGEYGYTF.

This clonotype has a count of ten or more. This chain links TRBV5-1 with TRBJ2-6; D is unresolved. This CDR3 is 15 amino acids long. Trimming shortened V by 2 bases and J by 1 base, and 7 bases separated the two germline ends. Germline CDR1 reads SGHRS; CDR2 reads YFSETQ. Written as DNA, the CDR3 is TGCGCCAGCAGCTTTCGTGTGTCTGGGGCCAACGTCCTGACTTTC. Translation: CASSFRVSGANVLTF.

In its sample, this clonotype was seen many times. CDR3 loop: CASSLEGTDTQYF. The CDR3 region has the DNA TGCGCCAGCAGCTTGGAAGGCACAGATACGCAGTATTTT. The genes are TRBV5-1 and TRBJ2-3, with D uncertain. Trimming stripped 0 bases from V and 1 base from J, with 3 bases between. Looked up from germline, CDR1 is SGHRS and CDR2 is YFSETQ. CDR3 length equals 13 residues. Looking up the rest from reference TRBV5-1 and TRBJ2-3 gives the full variable domain: KAGVTQTPRYLIKTRGQQVTLSCSPISGHRSVSWYQQTPGQGLQFLFEYFSETQRNKGNFPGRFSGRQFSNSRSEMNVSTLELGDSALYLCASSLEGTDTQYFGPGTRLTVL.

The chain combines TRBV20-1 with TRBJ2-3; unclear D gene. The CDR3 length is 15 residues. V gave up 0 bases and J gave up 4 bases, with 14 bases separating them. Germline V gives CDR1 DFQATT, CDR2 SNEGSKA (reference sequence). DNA for the CDR3: TGCAGTGCTAGAGATAAGCACATTTCACCAGATACGCAGTATTTT. Translating gives CSARDKHISPDTQYF.